This T cell receptor beta chain comes out of a study of type 1 regulatory T cells. Study context: An in vitro protocol generated T-allo10, a Tr1-enriched, alloantigen-specific CD4 T cell product. Study-wide points: Type 1 regulatory T cells had a more restricted TCR repertoire than non-type 1 regulatory T cells.

TCRdb reanalysed the reads using MiXCR and keeps one entry per CDR3 protein. The table lists tens of thousands of distinct CDR3 sequences, around 21% of them singletons. Comment on this clonotype: Its antigen remains unknown. An end of the junction differs from the germline gene, which may be a read error.

Material: cultured type 1 regulatory T (Tr1) cells, either the whole culture or a sorted fraction (not recorded which). The receptor's source is a human donor in good health.

Written as DNA, the CDR3 is TGCGCCGGCAGCTTGGCCGACAACTACGAGCAGTACTTC. Its protein product is CAGSLADNYEQYF. The chain carries TRBV5-1 and TRBJ2-7; D is undetermined. This CDR3 region has 13 residues. In germline, CDR1 is SGHRS, CDR2 YFSETQ. The full variable domain, with the rest looked up from reference TRBV5-1 and TRBJ2-7, is KAGVTQTPRYLIKTRGQQVTLSCSPISGHRSVSWYQQTPGQGLQFLFEYFSETQRNKGNFPGRFSGRQFSNSRSEMNVSTLELGDSALYLCAGSLADNYEQYFGPGTRLTVT.